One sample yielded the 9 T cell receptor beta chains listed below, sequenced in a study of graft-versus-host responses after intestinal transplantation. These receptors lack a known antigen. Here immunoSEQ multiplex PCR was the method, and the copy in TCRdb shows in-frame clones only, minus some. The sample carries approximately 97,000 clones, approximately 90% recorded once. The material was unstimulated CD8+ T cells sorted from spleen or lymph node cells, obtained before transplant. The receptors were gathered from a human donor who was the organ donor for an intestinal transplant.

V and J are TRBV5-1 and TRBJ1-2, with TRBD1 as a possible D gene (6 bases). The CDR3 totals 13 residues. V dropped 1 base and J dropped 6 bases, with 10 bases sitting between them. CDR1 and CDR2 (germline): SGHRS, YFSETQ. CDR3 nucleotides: TGCGCCAGCAGCTTGTCAGGGGTGGATGGCTACACCTTC. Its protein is CASSLSGVDGYTF. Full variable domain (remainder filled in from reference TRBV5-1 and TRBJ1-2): KAGVTQTPRYLIKTRGQQVTLSCSPISGHRSVSWYQQTPGQGLQFLFEYFSETQRNKGNFPGRFSGRQFSNSRSEMNVSTLELGDSALYLCASSLSGVDGYTFGSGTRLTVV.

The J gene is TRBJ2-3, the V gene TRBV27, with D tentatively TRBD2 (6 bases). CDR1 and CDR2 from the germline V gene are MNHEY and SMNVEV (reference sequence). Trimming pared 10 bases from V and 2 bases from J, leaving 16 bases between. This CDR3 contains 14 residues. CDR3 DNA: TGTGCCACCAGAAAACTAGCACTCACAGATACGCAGTATTTT. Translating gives CATRKLALTDTQYF.

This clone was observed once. CDR3 residues: CASSYLPSGSSYEQYF. CDR3 in DNA: TGTGCCAGCAGTTACCTCCCTAGCGGGAGCTCCTACGAGCAGTACTTC. The rearrangement uses TRBV6-5 and TRBJ2-5, with TRBD2 matching 10 bases. With the DNA end fitting TRBJ2-7 better, the J assignment may be wrong. This CDR3 is built from 16 residues. Germline assignment: CDR1 MNHEY and CDR2 SVGAGI.

The CDR3 DNA reads as TGTGCCAGCAGCTTAGGCGGTATGTGGGAGGGTTCCTTAAATGAGCAGTTCTTC. This gives the protein CASSLGGMWEGSLNEQFF. The rearrangement uses TRBV13 and TRBJ2-1; the match to TRBD2 covers 7 bases. The germline CDR1 and CDR2 sequences are PRHDT and FYEKMQ (reference sequence). The CDR3 loop spans 18 amino acids. V was pared by 0 bases and J by 7 bases, with 15 bases of the junction left unmatched.

The CDR3 DNA sequence: TGCAGCGACACAGGGGGCGCCTTTAACTATGGCTACACCTTC. Its protein is CSDTGGAFNYGYTF. The chain couples TRBV29-1 to TRBJ1-2; 9 bases agree with TRBD1. The J segment lost 1 base and the V segment lost 7 bases, leaving 7 bases of the junction unmatched. In germline, CDR1 is SQVTM, CDR2 ANQGSEA. There are 14 residues in the CDR3.

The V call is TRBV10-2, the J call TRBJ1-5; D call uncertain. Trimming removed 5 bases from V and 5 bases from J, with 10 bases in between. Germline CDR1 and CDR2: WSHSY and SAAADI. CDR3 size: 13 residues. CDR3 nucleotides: TGCGCCAGCAGTTTTGAGTACGATCAGCCCCAGCATTTT. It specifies CASSFEYDQPQHF.

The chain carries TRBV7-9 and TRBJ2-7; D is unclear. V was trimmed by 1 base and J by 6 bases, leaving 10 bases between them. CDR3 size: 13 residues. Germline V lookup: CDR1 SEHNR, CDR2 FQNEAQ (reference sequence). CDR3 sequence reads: CASSLEEVGEQYF. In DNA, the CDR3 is TGTGCCAGCAGCTTAGAAGAGGTCGGCGAGCAGTACTTC.

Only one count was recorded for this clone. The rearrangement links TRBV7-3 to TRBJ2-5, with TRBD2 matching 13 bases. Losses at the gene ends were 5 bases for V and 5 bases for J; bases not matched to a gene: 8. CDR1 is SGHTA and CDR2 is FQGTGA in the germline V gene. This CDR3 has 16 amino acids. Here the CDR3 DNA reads TGTGCCAGCAGCCCTGGACTAGCGGGAGTGGGGGAGACCCAGTACTTC. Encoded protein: CASSPGLAGVGETQYF.

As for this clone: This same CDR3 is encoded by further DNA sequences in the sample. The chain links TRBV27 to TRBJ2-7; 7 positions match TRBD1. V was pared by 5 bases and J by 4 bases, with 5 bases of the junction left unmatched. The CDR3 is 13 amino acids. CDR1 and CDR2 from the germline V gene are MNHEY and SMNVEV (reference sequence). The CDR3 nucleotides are TGTGCCAGCAGTCCCAGGACAGGTTACGAGCAGTACTTC. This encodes CASSPRTGYEQYF.